This TCR beta chain was observed in a study of blood T cell repertoires in COVID-19. Sequencing used immunoSEQ multiplex PCR; TCRdb keeps in-frame clones, though not all of them. This sample has about 220,000 clones, with under 90% found just once. The CDR3 is 15 residues long. With 2 bases clipped from V and 1 base from J, the junction kept 3 bases outside the gene matches. Looked up from germline, CDR1 is SGHNT and CDR2 is YENEEA. This TCR derives from a woman aged 60-75 years who had recovered from COVID-19. The chain is built from TRBV11-3 and TRBJ2-7, with 9 bases fitting TRBD1. Material for sequencing was peripheral blood. This chain's CDR3 is CASSLPGQGSYEQYF. The CDR3 nucleotides read TGTGCCAGCAGCTTACCGGGACAGGGATCCTACGAGCAGTACTTC.